This T cell receptor beta chain is drawn from a study of cytomegalovirus exposure and HLA in healthy donors (dated by TCRdb to about 2017). For the wider study: In an earlier analysis of roughly 590 of the donors, roughly 300 Gb of sequence data and roughly 100 million unique TCR beta sequences from approximately 180 million T cells were reported. Besides the first cohort of roughly 640 subjects, a separate validation cohort made up of over a hundred different subjects was used. All discovery cohort repertoires had been generated using a single sequencing platform. Of the approximately 400 genotyped donors, approximately 83% fell in the genetic ancestry cluster associated with self-reported Caucasian donors. Class I and class II HLA loci were covered by the typing at four-digit resolution. The study combined high-throughput TCR immunosequencing, statistical association of individual TCRs with disease status, and machine learning to predict cytomegalovirus infection status. An early release that covered roughly 600 HLA-typed donors contained approximately 300 gigabases of sequencing data and some 87 million unique TCR sequences. In a later genetic analysis, genome-wide SNP genotypes for 398 of the 666 donors were used, and that subset was treated as a discovery cohort. An earlier analysis of 500 to 750 of the donors applied high-throughput TCR beta sequencing to assess whether each TCR beta V gene segment acted as functional or pseudogenic. Donor age, sex, ethnicity and CMV serostatus were compiled together with the repertoire data. Five DR-DQ haplotypes were handled as single units for association and clustering, since linkage in the cohort was strong. Typing coverage differed by locus: A, B, C, DRB1 and DQB1 were typed in roughly 629-630 donors, DQA1 in approximately 520, DPA1 in approximately 610, and DPB1 in just under 480. The study aimed to test whether cataloging public T cell receptors could reveal signatures of past pathogen exposure. To study patterns of TCR occurrence, a later analysis re-analyzed previously published TCR beta repertoires from 550 to 800 donors and added high-resolution HLA genotyping. Rather than using new phenotypic data, the later analysis identified candidate immune exposures from TCR beta sequences and from how often those sequences occurred across donors. The study used immunosequencing to profile the T cell repertoires of 666 subjects and linked those repertoires to cytomegalovirus serostatus. On average, roughly 200,000 unique TCR beta nucleotide sequences were sequenced per donor among several hundred genotyped donors of the cohort, with about 19% of those sequences being non-productive.

To note about this clone: Which antigen it targets is not known. Base qualities are not provided; no much larger clone lies one nucleotide away.

Trimming takes 5 bases off V and 4 bases off J; junction bases not matched to a gene: 2. Its CDR3 holds 14 amino acids, cysteine through phenylalanine. The CDR3 DNA has 42 bases and is translated from base 1. CDR1 and CDR2, per the germline V gene (reference sequence), are MNHEY and SMNVEV. In total, roughly 710 healthy bone marrow donors made up the cohort. Cohort members were all nominally healthy when sampled, although unrecorded immune exposures were likely present. The donor was CMV seropositive and was included in the group of 250 to 300 seropositive cohort members. A peripheral blood sample was collected from each donor, and TCR beta sequencing was performed on peripheral blood mononuclear cells. Genomic DNA was extracted from the blood cell samples with the Qiagen DNeasy Blood Extraction Kit. The library relied on the immunoSEQ multiplex PCR assay. For the multiplex PCR, a mixture combining 60 forward primers for TCR Vbeta segments and 13 reverse primers for TCR Jbeta segments was used. Amplification of the CDR3 region of rearranged TCR beta genes was performed with a multiplex PCR assay on genomic DNA. The amplified TCR beta libraries were sequenced on the Illumina HiSeq System as 87-base-pair reads. The authors processed their data as follows. A later analysis counted tens of millions of unique TCR beta chains across the 550 to 700 repertoires, and 9 million to 14 million of these chains were shared by at least two donors. Raw reads were error-corrected and collapsed into unique sequences with a nearest-neighbor algorithm that merged closely related sequences to remove PCR and sequencing errors. To assign V, D and J gene segments, CDR3 sequences were aligned to IMGT reference sequences. Each retained sequence needed at least a six-nucleotide match to both a V gene segment and a J gene segment. Rearrangements were classified as productive when the CDR3 lacked stop codons and remained in frame with V and J, and all other rearrangements were classified as non-productive. CDR3 was defined by IMGT convention, running from the second conserved V-encoded cysteine to the conserved J-encoded phenylalanine. Sequences without an unambiguous match to a single V gene segment were excluded from the earlier analysis of 450 to 650 of the donors. An earlier analysis of several hundred of the donors classified V segments as functional when productive rearrangements were above 56.7% and as segregating when the standard deviation between donors was above 5%. A statistical classification framework was developed to diagnose cytomegalovirus status using the catalog of TCR beta chain sequences. In a later analysis, TCR nucleotide sequences were compared against IMGT/GENE-DB human TR gene sequences so that V and J genes could be assigned. Using the TCRdist pipeline, a later analysis assigned CDR3 sequences along with most-parsimonious VDJ recombination scenarios. In a later analysis, every TCR beta chain was defined by the combination of its CDR3 amino acid sequence and its V-gene family, and reads without a unique V-gene family were dropped. In a later analysis, 500 to 700 highly shared, low-generation-probability nucleotide sequences were removed to address suspected cross-contamination and a sequencing artifact. For each public chain, a later analysis derived a clonal expansion index from normalized ranks of inferred template counts within each repertoire. In a later analysis, generation probabilities were computed with a VDJ recombination model fitted to out-of-frame rearrangements, and the resulting probabilities were checked against IGoR. A later analysis scored TCR-TCR, TCR-HLA and TCR-CMV co-occurrence with hypergeometric tests, applying a repertoire-size bias correction to TCR pairs. To estimate false discovery rates, a later analysis permuted the HLA or CMV assignments 20 times. In a later analysis, co-occurring TCRs were grouped using DBSCAN, and TCRdist sequence similarity was added for clustering within HLA-allele-positive subsets. Repertoires with fewer than 30,000 or more than 120,000 public chains were left out of co-occurrence clustering, as were a few repertoires with anomalous nucleotide sharing. This immuneACCESS table, as held by TCRdb, lists in-frame sequences with V and J called but not all clones. Of the missing ones, under half trace to an unresolved V gene in checked studies; the others have no known cause. V and J calls and clone size are those listed in that table; D and trimming were worked out from the DNA. For this sample there are about 160,000 clones; 65% to 85% appear just once. The ten most abundant clones make up almost 3% of the sample.

Beyond this particular receptor, the publication reports: The authors suggested that the approach could potentially be extended to other disease states and immunological phenotypes. The classifier was reported to diagnose cytomegalovirus status with high specificity and sensitivity in both the original cohort and the validation cohort. Across donors, most TCR sequences were observed very rarely, whereas some public TCRs were present in many individuals. In a later analysis, HLA-associated TCR beta chains showed more clonal expansion and lower generation probabilities than non-associated chains that were equally common. In vitro tests confirmed that three of the cytomegalovirus-associated TCR beta chains recognize cytomegalovirus antigens. A further reported finding was that TCR beta sequences accurately predicted the HLA-A and HLA-B alleles for most subjects in the first cohort. According to a later analysis, parvovirus B19, influenza, CMV and Epstein-Barr virus appeared linked to several top co-occurrence clusters. In this cohort, only TCR beta chains were sequenced, and detectable features were limited by the absence of alpha or paired-chain data. Linkage disequilibrium might explain the correlated functional status among segregating V segments, but an unknown experimental factor could not be ruled out. The sequencing pipeline was judged likely to have produced a cluster of highly shared sequence variants as a technical artifact. Some IMGT-functional V segments, including TRBV6-2 and TRBV6-3, could not be distinguished by the 87-base-pair reads and were therefore excluded. When HLA alleles, especially DR and DQ, strongly co-occurred, TCR associations were difficult to assign to individual alleles. An earlier analysis of 450 to 750 of the donors showed that most TCR beta V segments appeared in productive rearrangements either about 90% or about 30% of the time, which broadly matched IMGT annotations. In a later genetic analysis, fewer N-insertions in productive TCRs were reported among donors in an Asian-associated ancestry cluster than the roughly 700-donor mean. The study listed 150 to 200 TCR beta chains as associated with cytomegalovirus. According to a later analysis, TCR association rates differed among HLA loci, with DRB1 alleles showing the most associated TCRs and HLA-C alleles showing the fewest. CMV serostatus was the only immune exposure information available for the cohort. A later analysis found that most CMV-associated TCR beta chains appeared HLA-restricted, with HLA associations seemingly driven largely by CMV exposure. HLA typing was unavailable for some donors at each locus, so association tests used only the typed subset. A later genetic analysis associated a missense DCLRE1C variant with V-gene and J-gene trimming of TCR beta chains, and an independent cohort replicated the association. Specific HLA alleles were associated with more than 15,000 TCR beta sequences at a false discovery rate of 0.05 in a later analysis. Over 15 rarely observed V segments, including chromosome 9 orphons, were excluded from the earlier analysis of some 590 of the donors because counts were too low. Presence/absence analyses assumed roughly uniform sequencing depth across donors, an assumption that may not hold.

The sample was PBMCs. The sequence was collected from a woman aged 50 to 60 in good health and CMV-seropositive. The chain couples TRBV27 to TRBJ2-1, and TRBD2 aligns with 10 junction nucleotides. The DNA is as follows: TGTGCCAGCAGTGGACTAGCGGATTACAATGAGCAGTTCTTC. The translation is CASSGLADYNEQFF.